This T cell receptor (beta chain) was found in a study of blood T cell repertoires in COVID-19. Study-wide background: Material from acute and convalescent COVID-19 was sourced from the United States, Italy and Spain. In each case, the material was cDNA or gDNA derived from T cells, B-cell-depleted T cells, or PBMCs.

Per the authors' pipeline: Scientists estimated how many nucleated cells there were by amplifying reference gene primers. The data were produced by immunoSEQ multiplex PCR, yet TCRdb's version contains in-frame clones alone and is incomplete. The DNA gave D and trimming, while V, J and clone size come from that table. The sample gives under 250,000 clones, roughly 82% of which show up once; 4.7% is in the top ten. This CDR3 is 16 amino acids long. Trimming shortened V by 1 base and J by 2 bases, and 14 bases separated the two germline ends. CDR1 is SGHRS and CDR2 is YFSETQ in the germline V gene. This TCR derives from a woman between 65 and 79 years old with acute or convalescent COVID-19. The genes are TRBV5-1 and TRBJ2-3; possibly TRBD1 for D (6 bases). The specimen sequenced was peripheral blood. As DNA, the CDR3 is TGCGCCAGCAGCTTGACGGGGACACAGATCACAGATACGCAGTATTTT. It codes for CASSLTGTQITDTQYF.